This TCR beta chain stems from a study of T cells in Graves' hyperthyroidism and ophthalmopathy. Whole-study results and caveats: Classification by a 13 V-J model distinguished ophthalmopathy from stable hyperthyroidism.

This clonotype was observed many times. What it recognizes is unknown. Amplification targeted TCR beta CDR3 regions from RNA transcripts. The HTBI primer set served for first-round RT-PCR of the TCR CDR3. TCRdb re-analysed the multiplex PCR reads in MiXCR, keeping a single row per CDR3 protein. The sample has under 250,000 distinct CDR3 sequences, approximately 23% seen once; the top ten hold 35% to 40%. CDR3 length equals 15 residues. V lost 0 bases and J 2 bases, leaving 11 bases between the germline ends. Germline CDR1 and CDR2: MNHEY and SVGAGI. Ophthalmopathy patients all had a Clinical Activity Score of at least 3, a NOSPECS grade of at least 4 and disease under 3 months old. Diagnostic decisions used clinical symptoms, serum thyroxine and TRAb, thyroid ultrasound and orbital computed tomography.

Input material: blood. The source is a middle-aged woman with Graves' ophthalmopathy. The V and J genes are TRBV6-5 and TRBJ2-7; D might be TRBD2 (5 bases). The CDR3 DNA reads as TGTGCCAGCAGTTACTCTGTGGGAGATACCTACGAGCAGTACTTC. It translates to CASSYSVGDTYEQYF.